The T cell receptor (beta chain) under discussion was sequenced for a study of T cells in Graves' hyperthyroidism and ophthalmopathy. The CDR3 sequence is 15 residues long. V lost 3 bases, J lost 0 bases, and 14 bases lay in between. In germline, CDR1 is DFQATT, CDR2 SNEGSKA (reference sequence). TCR beta CDR3 regions were amplified from RNA. The TCR CDR3 first-round RT-PCR relied on the HTBI primer set. Via MiXCR, TCRdb re-called the multiplex PCR reads, giving one row per CDR3 protein. The sample lists about 700,000 distinct CDR3 sequences, 12% to 15% occurring once. This clonotype was detected many times.

Sequencing was performed on blood. The rearrangement uses TRBV20-1 and TRBJ2-5; D remains unclear. The sequence was obtained from a woman younger than 30 with Graves' hyperthyroidism. The CDR3 loop is CSASVWTKNQETQYF. In nucleotides, the CDR3 is TGCAGTGCTAGCGTGTGGACGAAAAACCAAGAGACCCAGTACTTC.